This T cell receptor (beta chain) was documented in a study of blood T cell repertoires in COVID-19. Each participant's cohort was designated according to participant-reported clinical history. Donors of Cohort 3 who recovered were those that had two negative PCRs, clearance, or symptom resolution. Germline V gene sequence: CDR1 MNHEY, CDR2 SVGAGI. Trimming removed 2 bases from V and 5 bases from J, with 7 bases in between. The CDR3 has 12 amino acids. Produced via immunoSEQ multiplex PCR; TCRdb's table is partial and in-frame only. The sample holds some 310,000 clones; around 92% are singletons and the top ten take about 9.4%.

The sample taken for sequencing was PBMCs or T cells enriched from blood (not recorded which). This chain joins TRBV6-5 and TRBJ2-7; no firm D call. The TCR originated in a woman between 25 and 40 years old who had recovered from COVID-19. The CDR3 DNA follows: TGTGCCAGCAGTTACACGGGTAACGAGCAGTACTTC. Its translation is CASSYTGNEQYF.